These 26 T cell receptor beta chains came from one sample sequenced in a study of cytomegalovirus exposure and HLA in healthy donors. In the PCR, 60 Vbeta and 13 Jbeta primers were used. Profiling relied on immunoSEQ multiplex PCR, and the TCRdb table lists in-frame clones only, not all of them. The table shows approximately 200,000 clones, with more than 75% occurring only once. The specimen was PBMCs. These receptors were obtained from a human donor in good health.

In DNA, the CDR3 is TGTGCCAGCAGCTTAGGGGCTAGCGGTTACAATGAGCAGTTCTTC. Residues: CASSLGASGYNEQFF. V gene TRBV7-8 combines with J gene TRBJ2-1; the match to TRBD2 covers 7 bases. V lost 1 base and J lost 4; bases outside the gene matches: 4. The CDR3 covers 15 residues. The germline V gene has CDR1 SGHVS and CDR2 FQNEAQ.

This clone was picked up a small number of times. The J gene is TRBJ1-2, the V gene TRBV29-1, with no clear D. The CDR3 loop spans 11 amino acids. The V and J ends lost 3 bases and 7 bases respectively, with 9 bases between them. Germline CDR1 SQVTM, CDR2 ANQGSEA. CDR3 region: CSVDDGGGYTF. The CDR3 bases are TGCAGCGTTGACGACGGAGGTGGCTACACCTTC.

The J gene is TRBJ2-2, the V gene TRBV6-1, with D possibly TRBD2 on 5 matching bases. V gave up 5 bases and J gave up 5 bases, with 15 bases separating them. The CDR3 contains 15 residues. The germline V gene has CDR1 MNHNS and CDR2 SASEGT. The CDR3 loop is CASSPLLSGTGELFF. The CDR3, as DNA: TGTGCCAGCAGTCCGCTGTTATCGGGAACCGGGGAGCTGTTTTTT.

The chain is built from TRBV4-2 and TRBJ2-7; 8 nucleotides line up with TRBD1. This CDR3 is 14 amino acids long. Looked up from germline, CDR1 is LGHNA and CDR2 is YNFKEQ. Trimming took 1 base from V and 6 from J; bases not matched to a gene: 5. CDR3 amino acids: CASSQGTGKGEQYF. The CDR3 DNA reads as TGTGCCAGCAGCCAAGGGACAGGGAAGGGCGAGCAGTACTTC.

The CDR3 here is CASSLLTGTTYFEQFF. The CDR3 DNA reads TGTGCCAGCAGCCTGCTAACCGGGACTACCTACTTTGAGCAGTTCTTC. The chain has TRBV7-9 and TRBJ2-1; 7 bases align to TRBD2. Per germline, CDR1 SEHNR and CDR2 FQNEAQ (reference sequence). This CDR3 contains 16 residues. The trim removed 5 bases at V and 9 bases at J, leaving 16 bases unmatched.

This clone was detected only once. The chain employs TRBV7-2 and TRBJ2-7, with 7 bases aligning to TRBD2. The CDR3 has 15 amino acids. V was pared by 2 bases and J by 4 bases, with 8 bases of the junction left unmatched. Per the germline V gene, CDR1 is SGHTA and CDR2 is FQGNSA. The CDR3 DNA reads as TGTGCCAGCAGCTTATCCTCGGGAGGTACGTACGAGCAGTACTTC. Translation: CASSLSSGGTYEQYF.

The chain is built from TRBV7-6 and TRBJ2-1, with TRBD2 matching 14 bases. CDR1 is SGHVS and CDR2 is FNYEAQ in the germline V gene. The CDR3 is made up of 20 amino acids. V shed 5 bases, J shed 0 bases, and the junction held 12 bases outside the gene matches. Here the CDR3 DNA reads TGTGCCAGCAGCACGTCCCCGGGACTAGCGGGGGTTTACTCCTACAATGAGCAGTTCTTC. Translation gives CASSTSPGLAGVYSYNEQFF.

V is TRBV7-2 and J is TRBJ1-4; TRBD1 agrees at 9 bases. Germline assignment: CDR1 SGHTA and CDR2 FQGNSA. With V trimmed by 2 bases and J by 7 bases, 8 bases remained unmatched. This CDR3 region has 16 residues. CDR3 sequence (DNA): TGTGCCAGCAGCTTAACAGGGGGCTTCTCTAGTGAAAAACTGTTTTTT. The encoded protein is CASSLTGGFSSEKLFF.

This chain links TRBV25-1 with TRBJ2-3; no definite D call. The CDR3 loop spans 13 amino acids. The V end lost 5 bases, the J end lost 3 bases, and 9 bases lay between the germline ends. Germline CDR1 and CDR2: MGHDK and SYGVNS. The CDR3 loop is CASSKAETDTQYF. In nucleotides, the CDR3 is TGTGCCAGCAGTAAGGCGGAGACAGATACGCAGTATTTT.

This clone appeared a few times. CDR3 sequence: CASSGPIGTSGNNEQFF. DNA for the CDR3: TGTGCCAGCAGCGGCCCAATAGGTACTAGCGGTAACAATGAGCAGTTCTTC. The chain has TRBV25-1 and TRBJ2-1; 8 nucleotides align to TRBD2. V lost 6 bases to trimming and J lost 5 bases; unmatched junction nucleotides: 15. This CDR3 region has 17 residues. Germline V lookup: CDR1 MGHDK, CDR2 SYGVNS.

The genes are TRBV6-4 and TRBJ1-2; D might be TRBD1 (6 bases). Trimming removed 5 bases at V and 0 bases at J, with 10 bases between. In germline, CDR1 is MRHNA, CDR2 SNTAGT. This CDR3 has 14 amino acids. The CDR3 loop reads CASSRTDTNYGYTF. In DNA, the CDR3 is TGTGCCAGCAGTAGGACAGACACTAACTATGGCTACACCTTC.

The chain carries TRBV7-2 and TRBJ1-6, with 9 bases matching TRBD1. The germline gives CDR1 SGHTA, CDR2 FQGNSA. The ends lost 4 bases at V and 8 bases at J; junction bases unmatched: 3. The CDR3 is made up of 14 amino acids. Here the CDR3 reads CASSWGQGYSPLHF. Here the CDR3 DNA reads TGTGCCAGCAGCTGGGGACAGGGATATTCACCCCTCCACTTT. Together with reference TRBV7-2 and TRBJ1-6, the CDR3 gives the full variable domain: GAGVSQSPSNKVTEKGKDVELRCDPISGHTALYWYRQSLGQGLEFLIYFQGNSAPDKSGLPSDRFSAERTGGSVSTLTIQRTQQEDSAVYLCASSWGQGYSPLHFGNGTRLTVT.

V usage is TRBV19 and J usage is TRBJ1-5; 9 nucleotides align to TRBD1. Germline V gene sequence: CDR1 LNHDA, CDR2 SQIVND (reference sequence). Trimming took 7 bases from V and 4 from J; bases not matched to a gene: 8. The CDR3 extends over 15 amino acids. The CDR3 loop reads CASTRTGAGNQPQHF. The CDR3 coding sequence is TGTGCCAGTACCCGGACAGGGGCGGGGAATCAGCCCCAGCATTTT.

CDR3 sequence reads: CASSGPSGSTYEQYF. The CDR3 nucleotides are TGTGCCAGCAGTGGCCCGAGCGGGAGTACCTACGAGCAGTACTTC. The chain employs TRBV28 and TRBJ2-7; the match to TRBD2 covers 8 bases. Unmatched junction bases numbered 8, after V lost 5 bases and J lost 2 bases. Germline-derived CDR1 and CDR2 are MDHEN and SYDVKM. The CDR3 has 15 amino acids. Drawing the rest from reference TRBV28 and TRBJ2-7, the complete variable domain is DVKVTQSSRYLVKRTGEKVFLECVQDMDHENMFWYRQDPGLGLRLIYFSYDVKMKEKGDIPEGYSVSREKKERFSLILESASTNQTSMYLCASSGPSGSTYEQYFGPGTRLTVT.

The chain uses TRBV19 and TRBJ1-1, with D perhaps matching TRBD1 (6 bases). CDR1 and CDR2 from the germline V gene are LNHDA and SQIVND (reference sequence). Trimming stripped 8 bases from V and 0 bases from J, with 16 bases between. The CDR3 has 15 residues. This CDR3 reads CASRTGLGMNTEAFF. The CDR3 nucleotides are TGTGCCAGTCGTACAGGGTTGGGAATGAACACTGAAGCTTTCTTT.

Only a few counts were recorded for this clone. V gene TRBV29-1 combines with J gene TRBJ2-4; TRBD1 matches 7 bases. There are 15 residues in the CDR3. V lost 4 bases to trimming and J lost 1 base; unmatched junction nucleotides: 7. In germline, CDR1 is SQVTM, CDR2 ANQGSEA. The CDR3 region is CSVGGTVGAKNIQYF. CDR3 bases: TGCAGCGTTGGGGGGACAGTAGGGGCCAAAAACATTCAGTACTTC.

The J gene is TRBJ1-5, the V gene TRBV7-9; D possibly corresponds to TRBD1 (5 bases). The ends were cut back, 5 bases at V and 0 bases at J, with 8 bases in the middle. The CDR3 totals 14 residues. CDR1 is SEHNR and CDR2 is FQNEAQ in the germline V gene (reference sequence). For the CDR3, the DNA is TGTGCCAGCAGCCGACAGAATAGCAATCAGCCCCAGCATTTT. Translation: CASSRQNSNQPQHF.

The chain carries TRBV30 and TRBJ2-1; the match to TRBD2 covers 7 bases. CDR1 and CDR2 (germline): GTSNPN, SVGIG (reference sequence). The CDR3 has 14 residues. V trimming: 3 bases; J trimming: 4 bases; junction bases outside the gene matches: 6. CDR3 nucleotides: TGTGCCTGGAGCGCCGGACTAGGTTACAATGAGCAGTTCTTC. This translates into CAWSAGLGYNEQFF.

The rearrangement links TRBV4-2 to TRBJ2-7, with 9 bases that match TRBD1. CDR1 and CDR2 (germline): LGHNA, YNFKEQ. CDR3 length equals 15 residues. After removal of 1 base from V and 5 bases from J, the junction contained 6 bases not matched to a gene. The DNA of the CDR3 is TGTGCCAGCAGCCAAGCTTGGACAGGGGTTGACGAGCAGTACTTC. This sequence encodes CASSQAWTGVDEQYF.

The chain is built from TRBV7-6 and TRBJ2-5; no reliable D call. Germline values: CDR1 SGHVS, CDR2 FNYEAQ. This CDR3 is 15 amino acids long. V lost 2 bases and J lost 4, with 14 bases in between. CDR3 sequence (DNA): TGTGCCAGCAGCTTATTCGCAGAGACGGGAGAGACCCAGTACTTC. Protein sequence: CASSLFAETGETQYF.

This CDR3 is CASSQEGGAGTLGSYTF. The CDR3 DNA sequence: TGTGCCAGCAGCCAAGAGGGGGGGGCAGGGACCCTTGGGAGCTACACCTTC. V and J are TRBV4-2 and TRBJ1-2; D is perhaps TRBD1 (6 bases). The CDR3 is 17 amino acids. Germline V gene sequence: CDR1 LGHNA, CDR2 YNFKEQ. With 0 bases removed from V and 9 bases from J, the gap between germline ends came to 23 bases.

The J gene is TRBJ2-1, the V gene TRBV10-3, with TRBD2 matching over 7 bases. Germline CDR1 ENHRY, CDR2 SYGVKD. V shed 9 bases, J shed 0 bases, and the junction held 5 bases outside the gene matches. The CDR3 is 14 amino acids. CDR3 in amino acids: CAITASGSYNEQFF. CDR3 DNA: TGTGCCATTACTGCTAGCGGCTCCTACAATGAGCAGTTCTTC.

This chain connects TRBV2 to TRBJ2-7, with a possible D match to TRBD2 (6 bases). This CDR3 is built from 15 residues. Looked up from germline, CDR1 is SNHLY and CDR2 is FYNNEI. Trimming removed 2 bases from V and 6 bases from J, with 17 bases in between. The CDR3 DNA follows: TGTGCCAGCAGTGAAAATAGGGAGGTGGCCGCCGAGCAGTACTTC. Translating it yields CASSENREVAAEQYF.

This clone is a singleton in its sample. This sequence joins TRBV7-2 and TRBJ2-1; a weak D match, TRBD2 (6 bases). The germline V gene encodes CDR1 SGHTA and CDR2 FQGNSA. The CDR3 spans 11 residues. Trimming cost V 5 bases and J 12 bases, with 11 bases left between them. The DNA for the CDR3 is TGTGCCAGCAGCCTGGCGGGATGGCAGTTCTTC. Protein: CASSLAGWQFF.

The gene calls are TRBV7-9 and TRBJ2-7, with TRBD2 matching over 14 bases. The junction had 4 bases not matched to a gene; V was cut back by 5 bases and J by 4 bases. CDR1 is SEHNR, CDR2 FQNEAQ, per germline (reference sequence). The CDR3 has 15 residues. CDR3 coding DNA: TGTGCCAGCAGCCGGGGACTAGCGGGAGCGTACGAGCAGTACTTC. Amino acid sequence: CASSRGLAGAYEQYF.

The V and J genes are TRBV19 and TRBJ2-3; TRBD2 matches at 9 bases. The V segment lost 6 bases and the J segment 6 bases; nucleotides outside the gene matches: 19. The germline gives CDR1 LNHDA, CDR2 SQIVND (reference sequence). The CDR3 is made up of 18 amino acids. The DNA of the CDR3 is TGTGCCAGTAGAAAAAGCATAGTTTTAGCGGGGGACCAGGATACGCAGTATTTT. It translates to CASRKSIVLAGDQDTQYF.